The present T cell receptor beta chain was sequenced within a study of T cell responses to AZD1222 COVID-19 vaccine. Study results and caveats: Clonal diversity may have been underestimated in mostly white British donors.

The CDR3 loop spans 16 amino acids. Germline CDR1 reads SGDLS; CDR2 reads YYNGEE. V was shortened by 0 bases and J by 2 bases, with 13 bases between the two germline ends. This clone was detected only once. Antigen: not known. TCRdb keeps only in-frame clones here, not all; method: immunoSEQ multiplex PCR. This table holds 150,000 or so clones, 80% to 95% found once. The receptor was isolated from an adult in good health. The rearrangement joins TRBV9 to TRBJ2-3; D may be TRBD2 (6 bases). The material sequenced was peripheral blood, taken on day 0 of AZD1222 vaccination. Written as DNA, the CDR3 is TGTGCCAGCAGCGTAGGCGGCGGGATCCCCACAGATACGCAGTATTTT. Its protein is CASSVGGGIPTDTQYF.